A selection of T cell receptor beta chains follows, all from one sample in a study of blood T cell repertoires in COVID-19. The assay was immunoSEQ multiplex PCR, and TCRdb's table has in-frame clones only and misses some. The table lists more than 250,000 clones, approximately 82% of them singletons, with about 5% in the top ten. The sample comprised PBMCs or T cells enriched from blood (not recorded which). These receptor sequences come from a man aged 40-49 years who had been exposed to COVID-19. The CDR3 runs from the conserved cysteine through the conserved F or W. D genes are given only for firm matches.

cdr3_length	v_call	d_call	j_call	cdr3_aa	cdr3_nt
16	TRBV9	-	TRBJ1-1	CASSDTEVGPNTEAFF	TGTGCCAGCAGCGATACAGAAGTTGGTCCGAACACTGAAGCTTTCTTT
14	TRBV7-2	-	TRBJ2-7	CASSLVTGVYEQYF	TGTGCCAGCAGCTTAGTCACGGGGGTCTACGAGCAGTACTTC
15	TRBV3-1/TRBV3-2	-	TRBJ1-5	CASSQGQLVGQPQHF	TGTGCCAGCAGCCAAGGACAATTAGTAGGTCAGCCCCAGCATTTT
19	TRBV7-9	TRBD2	TRBJ2-3	CASSLGPGLAGESTDTQYF	TGTGCCAGCAGCTTAGGCCCGGGACTAGCGGGAGAGAGCACAGATACGCAGTATTTT
14	TRBV5-1	-	TRBJ2-5	CASSFRAGQETQYF	TGCGCCAGCAGCTTCAGGGCCGGTCAAGAGACCCAGTACTTC
13	TRBV6-5	-	TRBJ1-5	CASSIASGQPQHF	TGTGCCAGCAGTATAGCCTCCGGTCAGCCCCAGCATTTT
13	TRBV30	-	TRBJ2-2	CAWTGSNTGELFF	TGTGCCTGGACAGGCTCGAACACCGGGGAGCTGTTTTTT
14	TRBV19	-	TRBJ2-2	CASSVEGATGELFF	TGTGCCAGTAGTGTGGAGGGGGCGACCGGGGAGCTGTTTTTT
14	TRBV6-4	-	TRBJ2-3	CASKTLASTDTQYF	TGTGCCAGTAAGACTCTAGCCTCCACAGATACGCAGTATTTT
15	TRBV5-6	-	TRBJ1-2	CASINAREPPYGYTF	TGTGCCAGCATCAACGCTCGGGAGCCCCCCTATGGCTACACCTTC
17	TRBV30	-	TRBJ2-1	CAWSPPQGKFRFNEQFF	TGTGCCTGGAGTCCCCCTCAGGGAAAATTTCGGTTCAATGAGCAGTTCTTC
9	TRBV5-1	-	TRBJ1-4	CAPRGFQFF	TGCGCCCCAAGGGGGTTTCAGTTTTTT
15	TRBV25-1	-	TRBJ1-1	CASSEGHSLPTEAFF	TGTGCCAGCAGTGAAGGACACTCCCTCCCCACTGAAGCTTTCTTT
15	TRBV6-6	-	TRBJ1-1	CASSYKFPPDTEAFF	TGTGCCAGCAGTTATAAATTCCCCCCTGACACTGAAGCTTTCTTT
15	TRBV3-1/TRBV3-2	-	TRBJ1-2	CASSQDYKTNYGYTF	TGTGCCAGCAGCCAAGATTACAAGACTAACTATGGCTACACCTTC
17	TRBV14	TRBD1	TRBJ1-2	CASSQRDRALFNYGYTF	TGTGCCAGCAGCCAAAGGGACAGGGCACTATTTAACTATGGCTACACCTTC